This paragraph reports one T cell receptor (beta chain). There are 16 residues in the CDR3. The data were produced by immunoSEQ multiplex PCR, yet TCRdb's version contains in-frame clones alone and is incomplete. Here the sample spans about 660,000 clones, around 87% being singletons. This sample is drawn from a study of shared T cell receptors in the human thymus. This sample also belongs to another study, concerning human thymus T cells. This second report adds: Highly overlapping thymic repertoires among unrelated individuals were reported in related research.

What was sequenced was thymocytes. This rearrangement joins TRBV7-5 to TRBJ2-7; the D call in the table, TRBD2, was not verified against the DNA. TRBV7-5 is marked as a pseudogene. This TCR derives from a boy in the first two years of life with a congenital heart defect. Written as DNA, the CDR3 is TGTGTCAGAAGCGAGGACCGGAGGGCCCCTCTCTACGAGCAGTACTTC. The encoded protein is CVRSEDRRAPLYEQYF.